The 22 T cell receptor beta chains below all came from one sample that was sequenced in a study of blood T cell repertoires in COVID-19. Using immunoSEQ multiplex PCR, the repertoire was profiled, and TCRdb retains in-frame clones only, with some absent. The repertoire holds about 180,000 clones, with 80% to 90% as singletons. The specimen was peripheral blood. Source of these receptors: a man in his fifties or sixties with acute or convalescent COVID-19.

This clone has more than one count but fewer than ten. The genes are TRBV5-6 and TRBJ1-2, with TRBD1 as a possible D gene (5 bases). Germline loops: CDR1 SGHDT, CDR2 YYEEEE. With 3 bases removed from V and 5 bases from J, the gap between germline ends came to 11 bases. This CDR3 comprises 13 residues. The CDR3 protein is CASSYGTEYGYTF. The CDR3 DNA follows: TGTGCCAGCAGCTACGGGACTGAGTATGGCTACACCTTC.

The chain uses TRBV5-6 and TRBJ2-7; D uncertain. The CDR3 has 12 residues. Germline-derived CDR1 and CDR2 are SGHDT and YYEEEE. V was cut by 0 bases and J by 4 bases, with 5 bases left in between. Here the CDR3 DNA reads TGTGCCAGCAGCTTGGACCAGTACGAGCAGTACTTC. Translation gives CASSLDQYEQYF. The variable domain in full, completed from reference TRBV5-6 and TRBJ2-7, reads DAGVTQSPTHLIKTRGQQVTLRCSPKSGHDTVSWYQQALGQGPQFIFQYYEEEERQRGNFPDRFSGHQFPNYSSELNVNALLLGDSALYLCASSLDQYEQYFGPGTRLTVT.

This clone was detected once. The chain couples TRBV28 to TRBJ1-5, with D possibly matching TRBD1 (5 bases). Germline CDR1 reads MDHEN; CDR2 reads SYDVKM. The CDR3 contains 15 residues. Trimming removed 8 bases at V and 7 bases at J, with 21 bases between. For the CDR3, the DNA is TGTGCCAGCCGCACGGGGGGGGGTCGAAGCCAGCCCCAGCATTTT. Amino acid sequence: CASRTGGGRSQPQHF. Full variable domain (outside the CDR3, taken from reference TRBV28 and TRBJ1-5): DVKVTQSSRYLVKRTGEKVFLECVQDMDHENMFWYRQDPGLGLRLIYFSYDVKMKEKGDIPEGYSVSREKKERFSLILESASTNQTSMYLCASRTGGGRSQPQHFGDGTRLSIL.

The chain employs TRBV18 and TRBJ1-1; TRBD1 aligns across 8 bases. CDR1 and CDR2 (germline): KGHSH, LQKENI. Unmatched junction bases numbered 1, after V lost 3 bases and J lost 1 base. The CDR3 spans 14 residues. The CDR3 sequence is CASSPDRGNTEAFF. DNA of the CDR3: TGTGCCAGCTCACCCGACAGGGGGAACACTGAAGCTTTCTTT.

The chain has TRBV30 and TRBJ1-6, with D tentatively TRBD1 (6 bases). The CDR3 extends over 19 amino acids. The V end was cut by 2 bases, the J end by 9 bases, with 29 bases between. CDR1 GTSNPN and CDR2 SVGIG come from the germline V gene (reference sequence). DNA of the CDR3: TGTGCCTGGAGTCTCGGTTGGGGGCTGTCCGTCCCGGTTGGTTCACCCCTCCACTTT. This translates into CAWSLGWGLSVPVGSPLHF. Looking up the rest from reference TRBV30 and TRBJ1-6 gives the full variable domain: SQTIHQWPATLVQPVGSPLSLECTVEGTSNPNLYWYRQAAGRGLQLLFYSVGIGQISSEVPQNLSASRPQDRQFILSSKKLLLSDSGFYLCAWSLGWGLSVPVGSPLHFGNGTRLTVT.

The V and J genes are TRBV5-1 and TRBJ2-1; a weak D match, TRBD1 (5 bases). Germline V gene lookup returns CDR1 SGHRS and CDR2 YFSETQ. The CDR3 runs to 13 residues. The germline V and J ends were trimmed by 9 bases and 3 bases, with 13 bases remaining between them. CDR3 amino acids: CATSSGNYNEQFF. Written as DNA, the CDR3 is TGCGCCACCTCATCAGGGAACTACAATGAGCAGTTCTTC. Full variable domain (outside the CDR3, taken from reference TRBV5-1 and TRBJ2-1): KAGVTQTPRYLIKTRGQQVTLSCSPISGHRSVSWYQQTPGQGLQFLFEYFSETQRNKGNFPGRFSGRQFSNSRSEMNVSTLELGDSALYLCATSSGNYNEQFFGPGTRLTVL.

The rearrangement uses TRBV28 and TRBJ2-5; TRBD1 might be the D (6 bases). Trimming took 2 bases from V and 5 from J, leaving 15 bases between them. CDR3 length equals 15 residues. The germline gives CDR1 MDHEN, CDR2 SYDVKM. The CDR3 bases are TGTGCCAGCAGTTTAGGTGGGGGCAACCGGGAGACCCAGTACTTC. It is translated as CASSLGGGNRETQYF.

The CDR3 DNA reads TGCGCCAGCAGCGGCGGGAGCCCCTACAATGAGCAGTTCTTC. This sequence encodes CASSGGSPYNEQFF. The rearrangement links TRBV5-1 to TRBJ2-1; 7 nucleotides agree with TRBD2. The CDR3 sequence is 14 residues long. With 4 bases clipped from V and 2 bases from J, the junction kept 3 bases outside the gene matches. Germline loops: CDR1 SGHRS, CDR2 YFSETQ.

The rearrangement uses TRBV28 and TRBJ2-7; maybe TRBD2 (6 bases). Trimming stripped 5 bases from V and 4 bases from J, with 12 bases between. The CDR3 has 13 amino acids. The V gene's germline CDR1 is MDHEN and CDR2 SYDVKM. The CDR3, as DNA: TGTGCCAGCAGTGGCGCGGGACTTTACGAGCAGTACTTC. The encoded protein is CASSGAGLYEQYF.

The chain has TRBV6-5 and TRBJ2-1, with D perhaps TRBD2 (5 bases). V was cut by 8 bases and J by 0 bases, with 14 bases left in between. There are 15 residues in the CDR3. Germline loops: CDR1 MNHEY, CDR2 SVGAGI. CDR3 bases: TGTGCCAGCCTGATAGCGCCCAGCTCCTACAATGAGCAGTTCTTC. Its translation is CASLIAPSSYNEQFF.

The chain has TRBV3-1 (or the pseudogene TRBV3-2) and TRBJ1-1, with D hard to call. The V end lost 1 base, the J end lost 11 bases, and 8 bases lay between the germline ends. This CDR3 has 11 amino acids. Germline V lookup: CDR1 LGHDT, CDR2 YNNKEL (reference sequence). The CDR3 sequence is CASSQAGEAFF. The CDR3 DNA is TGTGCCAGCAGCCAAGCCGGAGAGGCTTTCTTT.

The chain uses TRBV7-3 and TRBJ1-6; TRBD1 might be the D (6 bases). Germline CDR1 reads SGHTA; CDR2 reads FQGTGA. CDR3 length equals 14 residues. V lost 4 bases, J lost 7 bases, and 11 bases lay in between. DNA of the CDR3: TGTGCCAGCAGCTCGGACAGCGTCAATTCACCCCTCCACTTT. It codes for CASSSDSVNSPLHF.

This chain uses TRBV11-2 with TRBJ2-3, with 11 nucleotides matching TRBD2. V gave up 5 bases and J gave up 2 bases; unmatched junction bases: 12. CDR1 and CDR2 from the germline V gene are SGHAT and FQNNGV. The CDR3 has 18 amino acids. CDR3 region: CASSPGGTSGFYTDTQYF. CDR3 coding DNA: TGTGCCAGCAGCCCGGGGGGGACTAGCGGATTCTACACAGATACGCAGTATTTT.

This clone was detected only once. The rearrangement joins TRBV24-1 to TRBJ2-5; the D is unclear. The V gene's germline CDR1 is KGHDR and CDR2 SFDVKD. The CDR3 is made up of 14 amino acids. Trimming removed 3 bases from V and 2 bases from J, with 9 bases in between. The CDR3 loop is CATSDAIGQETQYF. DNA of the CDR3: TGTGCCACCAGTGATGCGATCGGGCAAGAGACCCAGTACTTC.

V usage is TRBV12-3 or TRBV12-4 and J usage is TRBJ1-1; tentatively, D is TRBD1 (5 bases). V lost 3 bases and J 6 bases, leaving 11 bases between the germline ends. This CDR3 region has 13 residues. The CDR3 spells CASSLGGRAEAFF. DNA of the CDR3: TGTGCCAGCAGTTTGGGGGGACGGGCTGAAGCTTTCTTT.

This clone occurred once. The V and J genes are TRBV5-6 and TRBJ1-1, with 9 positions matching TRBD1. Looked up from germline, CDR1 is SGHDT and CDR2 is YYEEEE. Trimming at V came to 3 bases and at J to 2 bases, leaving 8 bases not matched to a gene. The CDR3 consists of 16 residues. CDR3 sequence reads: CASSWRTGGRNTEAFF. DNA of the CDR3: TGTGCCAGCAGCTGGAGAACAGGGGGCCGAAACACTGAAGCTTTCTTT.

The chain combines TRBV9 with TRBJ2-1; 7 nucleotides agree with TRBD1. There are 15 residues in the CDR3. Germline lookup yields CDR1 SGDLS and CDR2 YYNGEE. Germline trimming cut 4 bases from V and 3 bases from J; bases unmatched to any gene: 7. CDR3 sequence: CASSLDRDLYNEQFF. The CDR3 DNA follows: TGTGCCAGCAGCCTAGACAGGGATCTCTACAATGAGCAGTTCTTC.

J is TRBJ2-3 and V is TRBV2; 10 bases agree with TRBD2. CDR1 and CDR2 from the germline V gene are SNHLY and FYNNEI. This CDR3 contains 16 residues. V shed 7 bases, J shed 0 bases, and the junction held 7 bases outside the gene matches. The CDR3 spells CASTRTSGLSTDTQYF. CDR3 nucleotide sequence: TGTGCCAGCACCAGGACTAGCGGCCTGAGCACAGATACGCAGTATTTT.

This rearrangement joins TRBV11-2 to TRBJ2-7; the D gene is possibly TRBD1 (5 bases). This CDR3 has 14 amino acids. Germline assignment: CDR1 SGHAT and CDR2 FQNNGV. V was pared by 5 bases and J by 4 bases, with 15 bases between. The CDR3, as DNA: TGTGCCAGCAGCGCCCAGGGTATCAGGTACGAGCAGTACTTC. This gives the protein CASSAQGIRYEQYF.

V usage is TRBV7-2 and J usage is TRBJ1-2; D unresolved. Germline V gene data show CDR1 as SGHTA and CDR2 as FQGNSA. V was cut by 1 base and J by 1 base, with 4 bases left in between. The CDR3 extends over 13 amino acids. The CDR3: CASSLVGNYGYTF. The CDR3 DNA is TGTGCCAGCAGCTTAGTCGGTAACTATGGCTACACCTTC.

The chain links TRBV18 to TRBJ2-7; D is perhaps TRBD2 (5 bases). V was pared by 3 bases and J by 5 bases, with 14 bases between. The CDR3 runs to 14 residues. Looked up from germline, CDR1 is KGHSH and CDR2 is LQKENI. The CDR3 reads CASSPAGMPDEQYF. The CDR3 bases are TGTGCCAGCTCACCGGCGGGTATGCCCGACGAGCAGTACTTC.

The rearrangement joins TRBV30 to TRBJ2-7; the match to TRBD2 covers 8 bases. Germline-derived CDR1 and CDR2 are GTSNPN and SVGIG (reference sequence). V was pared by 5 bases and J by 5 bases, with 11 bases of the junction left unmatched. CDR3 size: 14 residues. The CDR3 coding sequence is TGTGCCTGGGGACGAGCGGGAGCAAAAAACGAGCAGTACTTC. This sequence encodes CAWGRAGAKNEQYF.